A single sample is the source of the 27 T cell receptor beta chains below, sequenced in a study of Ad26.COV2.S vaccination and SARS-CoV-2 variants (dated by TCRdb to the early 2020s). Library preparation used the immunoSEQ multiplex PCR assay. The source is immuneACCESS, and TCRdb retained only in-frame sequences with V and J called. Part of the clones is not carried over; for the studies checked, unresolved V genes explain less than half of this, and the remainder is unexplained. The sample contains 300,000 to 400,000 clones, roughly nine tenths of them found a single time. The ten largest account for 6.4% of the sample. This specimen's treatment or condition label, per the study, means: some 20 received Ad26.COV2.S at low or high dose, single or two shots; about 5 received placebo; per-sample allocation not given. For vaccine and placebo recipients, the sequenced repertoires came from samples collected on day 63 after the first injection.

The material was peripheral blood, obtained in a trial of Ad26.COV2.S vaccine versus placebo. The receptor source for this set is a person aged 18-60 years who received the Ad26.COV2.S COVID-19 vaccine or a placebo.

This clone has just one count. The CDR3, as DNA: TGTGCCAGCAGCCTGAACAAACAGGGGAAAGCTGAAGCTTTCTTT. It translates to CASSLNKQGKAEAFF. The chain joins TRBV5-4 to TRBJ1-1, with TRBD1 matching 7 bases. This CDR3 has 15 residues. Germline V gene sequence: CDR1 SGHNT, CDR2 YYREEE (reference sequence). V shed 4 bases, J shed 6 bases, and the junction held 12 bases outside the gene matches.

The chain has TRBV2 and TRBJ2-7; D may correspond to TRBD1 or TRBD2 (5 bases each). The V end lost 3 bases, the J end lost 0 bases, and 9 bases lay between the germline ends. The CDR3 is 14 amino acids. CDR1 and CDR2 from the germline V gene are SNHLY and FYNNEI. CDR3: CASSESGSSYEQYF. CDR3 DNA: TGTGCCAGCAGTGAGTCAGGGAGCTCCTACGAGCAGTACTTC.

The rearrangement links TRBV28 to TRBJ1-1; no definite D call. The ends were cut back, 8 bases at V and 1 base at J, with 11 bases in the middle. CDR1 and CDR2 from the germline V gene are MDHEN and SYDVKM. The CDR3 contains 13 residues. CDR3 DNA sequence: TGTGCCAGCGACTCCGCGGAGAACACTGAAGCTTTCTTT. It specifies CASDSAENTEAFF.

This clone turned up a few times. The V and J genes are TRBV6-2 or TRBV6-3 and TRBJ1-2; the D is unclear. Per germline, CDR1 MNHEY and CDR2 SVGEGT. The CDR3 runs 13 residues. The V and J ends lost 6 bases and 5 bases respectively, with 13 bases between them. The CDR3 loop reads CASSRNHDYGYTF. The CDR3 DNA sequence: TGTGCCAGCAGCCGTAATCACGATTATGGCTACACCTTC.

The chain uses TRBV6-1 and TRBJ1-1; 9 nucleotides match TRBD1. With 4 bases clipped from V and 5 bases from J, the junction kept 8 bases outside the gene matches. The CDR3 length is 15 residues. The germline CDR1 and CDR2 sequences are MNHNS and SASEGT. The CDR3 region is CASSASPGQGTEAFF. CDR3 bases: TGTGCCAGCAGTGCGAGCCCGGGACAGGGAACTGAAGCTTTCTTT.

The chain is built from TRBV11-2 and TRBJ2-7, with D perhaps matching TRBD2 (5 bases). This CDR3 region has 12 residues. V lost 4 bases to trimming and J lost 3 bases, with 7 bases between them. Germline CDR1 SGHAT, CDR2 FQNNGV. The CDR3 DNA is TGTGCCAGCAGCTCACGGGGCTACGAGCAGTACTTC. It is translated as CASSSRGYEQYF.

This chain uses TRBV5-6 with TRBJ2-7; D unclear. The germline CDR1 and CDR2 sequences are SGHDT and YYEEEE. The CDR3 is 13 amino acids. V gave up 4 bases and J gave up 5 bases, with 13 bases separating them. CDR3 sequence reads: CASSITETHEQYF. CDR3 nucleotide sequence: TGTGCCAGCAGCATCACAGAGACCCACGAGCAGTACTTC.

This chain uses TRBV11-2 with TRBJ1-1; possible D gene TRBD1, 6 bases. Trimming pared 2 bases from V and 7 bases from J, leaving 11 bases between. In germline, CDR1 is SGHAT, CDR2 FQNNGV. This CDR3 spans 13 amino acids. CDR3 residues: CASSLNRDNEAFF. The CDR3, as DNA: TGTGCCAGCAGCTTAAACAGGGACAATGAAGCTTTCTTT.

The V call is TRBV6-2 or TRBV6-3, the J call TRBJ2-1; 11 nucleotides align to TRBD2. With V trimmed by 4 bases and J by 3 bases, 8 bases remained unmatched. Germline-derived CDR1 and CDR2 are MNHEY and SVGEGT. CDR3 size: 17 residues. This chain's CDR3 is CASSSLGTSGNYNEQFF. DNA of the CDR3: TGTGCCAGCAGTTCTCTGGGGACTAGCGGAAACTACAATGAGCAGTTCTTC.

The gene calls are TRBV18 and TRBJ2-7; 7 bases map to TRBD1. The CDR3 is 13 residues long. The ends lost 1 base at V and 6 bases at J; junction bases unmatched: 3. The germline gives CDR1 KGHSH, CDR2 LQKENI. CDR3 in amino acids: CASSPLSGGEQYF. CDR3 in DNA: TGTGCCAGCTCACCACTCTCAGGGGGCGAGCAGTACTTC.

The CDR3 DNA follows: TGTGCCAGCAGCCAACGCGGCGGGCCGCGGGGGAATGAGCAGTTCTTC. It yields the protein CASSQRGGPRGNEQFF. The chain links TRBV16 to TRBJ2-1; 7 bases line up with TRBD2. Germline lookup yields CDR1 KGHSY and CDR2 FQNENV. CDR3 length: 16 residues. Trimming took 2 bases from V and 7 from J; bases not matched to a gene: 11.

The rearrangement uses TRBV18 and TRBJ2-1; no clear D. V was pared by 3 bases and J by 2 bases, with 11 bases between. The germline V gene encodes CDR1 KGHSH and CDR2 LQKENI. There are 15 residues in the CDR3. The CDR3 region is CASSPWTATYNEQFF. CDR3 nucleotides: TGTGCCAGCTCACCTTGGACGGCCACCTACAATGAGCAGTTCTTC.

V is TRBV19 and J is TRBJ2-5; unclear D gene. V was trimmed by 4 bases and J by 5 bases, leaving 14 bases between them. Germline CDR1 and CDR2: LNHDA and SQIVND (reference sequence). The CDR3 runs 14 residues. In DNA form, the CDR3 reads TGTGCCAGTAGTAGCCGACCCCGTGGGGAGACCCAGTACTTC. Protein: CASSSRPRGETQYF. Complete variable domain (other parts from reference TRBV19 and TRBJ2-5): DGGITQSPKYLFRKEGQNVTLSCEQNLNHDAMYWYRQDPGQGLRLIYYSQIVNDFQKGDIAEGYSVSREKKESFPLTVTSAQKNPTAFYLCASSSRPRGETQYFGPGTRLLVL.

This rearrangement joins TRBV28 to TRBJ1-1; 7 nucleotides line up with TRBD1. Germline-derived CDR1 and CDR2 are MDHEN and SYDVKM. This CDR3 has 15 amino acids. The CDR3 nucleotides are TGTGACGAAGAAAAAAAACAGGGGTTCTTGACTGAAGCTTTCTTT. Residues: CDEEKKQGFLTEAFF.

The CDR3 here is CASSPRLAGVNTGELFF. For the CDR3, the DNA is TGTGCCAGCAGCCCCCGACTAGCGGGGGTGAACACCGGGGAGCTGTTTTTT. This chain uses TRBV7-3 with TRBJ2-2; TRBD2 matches 12 bases. Germline V CDR1 and CDR2: SGHTA, FQGTGA. V shed 5 bases and J 1 base; nucleotides not matched to a gene: 5. This CDR3 contains 17 residues.

This clone has just a few counts. V and J are TRBV21-1 and TRBJ1-4. TRBV21-1 is termed a pseudogene. The CDR3 totals 18 residues. Written as DNA, the CDR3 is TGTGCCAGCAGCAAAGGGCCCCCGCGGAGGGGGGCCGGGGAAAAACTGTTTTTT. Its translation is CASSKGPPRRGAGEKLFF.

Within the sample, this clone is medium-sized (0.01 to 0.1%). This rearrangement joins TRBV19 to TRBJ1-6; 10 positions match TRBD1. Germline V CDR1 and CDR2: LNHDA, SQIVND (reference sequence). The junction had 11 bases not matched to a gene; V was cut back by 6 bases and J by 9 bases. The CDR3 is made up of 16 amino acids. DNA of the CDR3: TGTGCCAGTAGCGCACCTTCGACAGGGGGCACTTCACCCCTCCACTTT. It translates to CASSAPSTGGTSPLHF. The whole variable domain, filled in from reference TRBV19 and TRBJ1-6, reads DGGITQSPKYLFRKEGQNVTLSCEQNLNHDAMYWYRQDPGQGLRLIYYSQIVNDFQKGDIAEGYSVSREKKESFPLTVTSAQKNPTAFYLCASSAPSTGGTSPLHFGNGTRLTVT.

The chain combines TRBV27 with TRBJ2-1, with 11 bases that match TRBD2. With V trimmed by 2 bases and J by 7 bases, 7 bases remained unmatched. The CDR3 spans 16 residues. The germline CDR1 and CDR2 sequences are MNHEY and SMNVEV (reference sequence). The CDR3 DNA reads as TGTGCCAGCAGTTTAAGGCTAGCGGGAGGACTTAATGAGCAGTTCTTC. Protein: CASSLRLAGGLNEQFF.

The chain carries TRBV19 and TRBJ2-1; D is ambiguous. Between the trimmed V and J ends, which lost 1 base and 6 bases, there was a span of 13 bases. This CDR3 has 15 residues. The germline gives CDR1 LNHDA, CDR2 SQIVND (reference sequence). The CDR3 protein is CASSIVQSSANEQFF. As DNA, the CDR3 is TGTGCCAGTAGTATAGTCCAGTCGTCCGCCAATGAGCAGTTCTTC.

This clone is judged medium-sized. Germline and junction disagree at one end, which may indicate a read error. CDR3 nucleotides: TGTGCCAGCAGTTTATCGAGTGGTCCTGTCTTC. Translation gives CASSLSSGPVF. The chain has TRBV12-3 or TRBV12-4 and TRBJ2-7; D is undetermined. The CDR3 runs 11 residues.

This chain joins TRBV5-6 and TRBJ1-6; no definite D call. Germline CDR1 and CDR2: SGHDT and YYEEEE. V lost 4 bases to trimming and J lost 9 bases, with 20 bases between them. The CDR3 runs to 16 residues. The CDR3 DNA follows: TGTGCCAGCAGCCACCGGACGGGCTCTCGGAGTTCACCCCTCCACTTT. Amino acid sequence: CASSHRTGSRSSPLHF.

The chain couples TRBV6-2 or TRBV6-3 to TRBJ1-5, with 8 bases aligning to TRBD1. Germline-derived CDR1 and CDR2 are MNHEY and SVGEGT. The CDR3 runs to 15 residues. The J segment lost 7 bases and the V segment lost 5 bases, leaving 10 bases of the junction unmatched. The CDR3 sequence is CASSQITGGWQPQHF. CDR3 coding DNA: TGTGCCAGCAGTCAAATTACAGGGGGTTGGCAGCCCCAGCATTTT.

The chain is built from TRBV9 and TRBJ2-3, with 7 bases that match TRBD2. The CDR3 contains 16 residues. Germline CDR1 SGDLS, CDR2 YYNGEE. With V trimmed by 0 bases and J by 0 bases, 4 bases remained unmatched. The CDR3 spells CASSVGPSGSTDTQYF. The DNA of the CDR3 is TGTGCCAGCAGCGTAGGGCCTAGCGGAAGCACAGATACGCAGTATTTT.

V and J are TRBV5-1 and TRBJ2-2; tentative D call: TRBD2 (6 bases). CDR1 SGHRS and CDR2 YFSETQ come from the germline V gene. This CDR3 is built from 16 residues. V was shortened by 0 bases and J by 2 bases, with 11 bases between the two germline ends. As DNA, the CDR3 is TGCGCCAGCAGCTTGGGTGGGACTTCCAACACCGGGGAGCTGTTTTTT. Protein product: CASSLGGTSNTGELFF.

The gene calls are TRBV3-1 (or the pseudogene TRBV3-2) and TRBJ2-5, with a possible D match to TRBD1 (5 bases). CDR3 length: 14 residues. Germline assignment: CDR1 LGHDT and CDR2 YNNKEL (reference sequence). Trimming stripped 1 base from V and 7 bases from J, with 13 bases between. The chain's CDR3 is CASSQAQGKVTQYF. As DNA, the CDR3 is TGTGCCAGCAGCCAAGCCCAGGGAAAGGTGACCCAGTACTTC.

CDR3 DNA: TGTGCCGGACACAAGACAGGTCCCACTGAAGCTTTCTTT. Protein sequence: CAGHKTGPTEAFF. This chain connects TRBV30 to TRBJ1-1; weak D call: TRBD1 (6 bases). The CDR3 contains 13 residues. CDR1 is GTSNPN and CDR2 is SVGIG in the germline V gene (reference sequence). V shed 8 bases and J shed 4 bases, with 17 bases lying between them.

The rearrangement uses TRBV5-1 and TRBJ1-4, with unresolved D. CDR3 length: 16 amino acids. CDR1 is SGHRS, CDR2 YFSETQ, per germline. V lost 0 bases and J lost 0, with 9 bases in between. In nucleotides, the CDR3 is TGCGCCAGCAGCTTGGACAGTCAAGCAACTAATGAAAAACTGTTTTTT. Protein: CASSLDSQATNEKLFF.